Presented here are 32 T cell receptor beta chains from one specimen sequenced in a study of CD8+ T cells in alopecia areata. Once RNA had been extracted, it was reverse transcribed into cDNA to act as the sequencing template. Data came from immunoSEQ multiplex PCR; TCRdb stores just in-frame clones and leaves some out. The table includes around 110,000 clones, around 83% detected once. Noted treatment: oral pan-JAK inhibitor, 5-10 mg twice daily. The source material was CD8+ T cells sorted from blood, sampled at week 24, from a patient treated with tofacitinib. The receptors originated from a human donor with alopecia areata.

This clone was observed a few times. The V gene is TRBV7-2, the J gene TRBJ2-7; weak D call: TRBD1 (5 bases). V was shortened by 3 bases and J by 3 bases, with 9 bases between the two germline ends. The CDR3 length is 13 residues. CDR1 is SGHTA, CDR2 FQGNSA, per germline. In DNA, the CDR3 is TGTGCCAGCAGCTTCAGTGACAGCTACGAGCAGTACTTC. Its protein is CASSFSDSYEQYF.

The sample holds a few counts of this clone. This rearrangement joins TRBV11-2 to TRBJ2-7, with D possibly being TRBD1 (5 bases). V was clipped by 4 bases and J by 2 bases, with 12 bases between them. The CDR3 loop spans 14 amino acids. In germline, CDR1 is SGHAT, CDR2 FQNNGV. In nucleotides, the CDR3 is TGTGCCAGCAGCTCAAGTCCAGGGCCCTACGAGCAGTACTTC. Its protein product is CASSSSPGPYEQYF.

V is TRBV23-1 and J is TRBJ2-7; TRBD1 is a possible D gene (7 bases). TRBV23-1 is reported as an ORF; its role is uncertain. The CDR3 has 17 amino acids. V was trimmed by 8 bases and J by 5 bases, leaving 28 bases between them. The CDR3 DNA reads as TGCGCCAGCGCGCAGGGGGGCGGACTCCCAGTGATCCACGAGCAGTACTTC. Protein: CASAQGGGLPVIHEQYF.

This sequence joins TRBV9 and TRBJ2-7; D is unclear. This CDR3 spans 14 amino acids. Germline V gene lookup returns CDR1 SGDLS and CDR2 YYNGEE. Trimming removed 0 bases at V and 0 bases at J, with 7 bases between. This CDR3 reads CASSVGQDSYEQYF. CDR3 bases: TGTGCCAGCAGCGTAGGCCAGGACTCCTACGAGCAGTACTTC.

The chain has TRBV4-3 and TRBJ2-1, with D perhaps given as TRBD1 or TRBD2 (6 bases each). This CDR3 is 14 amino acids long. The germline V gene encodes CDR1 LGHNA and CDR2 YSLEER. The germline V and J ends were trimmed by 4 bases and 12 bases, with 19 bases remaining between them. The CDR3 reads CASSRSGPGEAQFF. CDR3 nucleotide sequence: TGCGCCAGCAGCCGATCGGGGCCAGGGGAGGCGCAGTTCTTC.

This chain joins TRBV4-3 and TRBJ2-6, with a weak D call TRBD1 (5 bases). Trimming stripped 5 bases from V and 0 bases from J, with 11 bases between. The germline gives CDR1 LGHNA, CDR2 YSLEER. This CDR3 spans 16 amino acids. CDR3 sequence (DNA): TGCGCCAGCAGCTACCAGGGCCACTCTGGGGCCAACGTCCTGACTTTC. Its protein is CASSYQGHSGANVLTF.

The genes are TRBV4-1 and TRBJ2-1, with 11 bases lining up with TRBD2. CDR3 length: 16 residues. With 2 bases clipped from V and 0 bases from J, the junction kept 0 bases outside the gene matches. Germline CDR1 reads MGHRA; CDR2 reads YSYEKL. The CDR3 DNA follows: TGCGCCAGCAGCCAACTAGCGGGGGGCTCCTACAATGAGCAGTTCTTC. Its protein product is CASSQLAGGSYNEQFF.

V usage is TRBV5-1 and J usage is TRBJ1-5; 10 positions match TRBD1. Looked up from germline, CDR1 is SGHRS and CDR2 is YFSETQ. V shed 4 bases, J shed 6 bases, and the junction held 7 bases outside the gene matches. The CDR3 has 15 residues. CDR3 in DNA: TGCGCCAGCAGCCCGACAGGGGGCCCTCTTCAGCCCCAGCATTTT. It codes for CASSPTGGPLQPQHF. The variable domain in full, completed from reference TRBV5-1 and TRBJ1-5, reads KAGVTQTPRYLIKTRGQQVTLSCSPISGHRSVSWYQQTPGQGLQFLFEYFSETQRNKGNFPGRFSGRQFSNSRSEMNVSTLELGDSALYLCASSPTGGPLQPQHFGDGTRLSIL.

V and J are TRBV5-6 and TRBJ2-7; maybe TRBD1 (5 bases). CDR3 length equals 14 residues. From germline, CDR1 is SGHDT and CDR2 YYEEEE. Trimming shortened V by 3 bases and J by 3 bases, and 13 bases separated the two germline ends. The DNA of the CDR3 is TGTGCCAGCAGCTCCAGGGATCCCATCTACGAGCAGTACTTC. This gives the protein CASSSRDPIYEQYF. Drawing the rest from reference TRBV5-6 and TRBJ2-7, the complete variable domain is DAGVTQSPTHLIKTRGQQVTLRCSPKSGHDTVSWYQQALGQGPQFIFQYYEEEERQRGNFPDRFSGHQFPNYSSELNVNALLLGDSALYLCASSSRDPIYEQYFGPGTRLTVT.

This sequence joins TRBV30 and TRBJ1-2; no clear D. The CDR3 is 14 residues long. CDR1 and CDR2 (germline): GTSNPN, SVGIG (reference sequence). The V and J ends lost 3 bases and 3 bases respectively, with 14 bases between them. CDR3: CAWSRLPEYYGYTF. The CDR3 DNA reads TGTGCCTGGAGCCGGCTACCGGAGTACTATGGCTACACCTTC.

The rearrangement links TRBV27 to TRBJ1-2; 7 nucleotides match TRBD1. V gave up 7 bases and J gave up 6 bases; unmatched junction bases: 11. The CDR3 consists of 14 residues. Per the germline V gene, CDR1 is MNHEY and CDR2 is SMNVEV (reference sequence). The CDR3 loop is CASTSTQGVHGYTF. CDR3 nucleotide sequence: TGTGCCAGCACTTCTACGCAGGGGGTGCATGGCTACACCTTC.

The chain uses TRBV7-9 and TRBJ2-3; D unresolved. Per the germline V gene, CDR1 is SEHNR and CDR2 is FQNEAQ (reference sequence). Trimming took 4 bases from V and 9 from J, leaving 20 bases between them. The CDR3 loop spans 15 amino acids. The CDR3 is CASSSTSLNTLTQYF. The CDR3 DNA is TGTGCCAGCAGCTCCACCTCATTGAACACTTTAACGCAGTATTTT.

The chain employs TRBV4-3 and TRBJ2-3; possible D gene TRBD2, 6 bases. The CDR3 consists of 17 residues. CDR1 LGHNA and CDR2 YSLEER come from the germline V gene. V gave up 0 bases and J gave up 0 bases, with 13 bases separating them. Here the CDR3 DNA reads TGCGCCAGCAGCCAAGATTCAGGGCGGGGAAGCACAGATACGCAGTATTTT. It specifies CASSQDSGRGSTDTQYF.

CDR3 region: CASSLDRGNTEAFF. The CDR3 DNA follows: TGTGCCAGTAGTCTCGACAGGGGGAACACTGAAGCTTTCTTT. The rearrangement uses TRBV19 and TRBJ1-1, with 8 positions matching TRBD1. The V segment lost 5 bases and the J segment 1 base; nucleotides outside the gene matches: 3. Germline V gene sequence: CDR1 LNHDA, CDR2 SQIVND (reference sequence). The length of the CDR3 is 14 residues.

V usage is TRBV15 and J usage is TRBJ2-5; D unresolved. With the DNA end fitting TRBJ2-7 better, the J assignment may be wrong. The CDR3 extends over 15 amino acids. CDR1 is LNHNV and CDR2 is YYDKDF in the germline V gene (reference sequence). The CDR3 bases are TGTGCCACCAGCAGAGATAGATCTCCCTCCTACGAGCAGTACTTC. This sequence encodes CATSRDRSPSYEQYF.

This sequence joins TRBV21-1 and TRBJ2-1; the D call in the table, TRBD2, was not verified against the DNA. TRBV21-1 is tagged as a pseudogene. The CDR3 is 14 amino acids. DNA of the CDR3: TGTGCCAGCAGCAAAGGCCCAAGGAGGAATGAGCAGTTCTTC. The encoded protein is CASSKGPRRNEQFF.

There are a few counts of this clone. The chain employs TRBV4-2 and TRBJ2-5; no clear D. Trimming cost V 0 bases and J 5 bases, with 19 bases left between them. This CDR3 has 17 amino acids. Germline V gives CDR1 LGHNA, CDR2 YNFKEQ. CDR3 loop: CASSQERAGVYYETQYF. The CDR3 DNA is TGTGCCAGCAGCCAAGAAAGGGCTGGCGTATACTACGAGACCCAGTACTTC.

The CDR3 protein is CASSLAGRYTDTQYF. In DNA form, the CDR3 reads TGTGCCAGCAGTTTAGCGGGGAGGTACACAGATACGCAGTATTTT. This chain connects TRBV27 to TRBJ2-3, with D tentatively TRBD2 (6 bases). The germline V gene encodes CDR1 MNHEY and CDR2 SMNVEV (reference sequence). This CDR3 comprises 15 residues. V lost 2 bases, J lost 2 bases, and 11 bases lay in between.

This clone was seen a few times. This chain links TRBV10-3 with TRBJ2-7, with 9 bases that match TRBD1. With V trimmed by 6 bases and J by 4 bases, 7 bases remained unmatched. The CDR3 totals 14 residues. The V gene's germline CDR1 is ENHRY and CDR2 SYGVKD. The CDR3 DNA follows: TGTGCCATCAGACAGGGGGCCCCTCCGTACGAGCAGTACTTC. Amino acid sequence: CAIRQGAPPYEQYF.

J is TRBJ1-4 and V is TRBV4-2; D not certain. Germline CDR1 and CDR2: LGHNA and YNFKEQ. The CDR3 covers 16 residues. With 1 base removed from V and 2 bases from J, the gap between germline ends came to 11 bases. CDR3 sequence: CASSQVTRETNEKLFF. In DNA, the CDR3 is TGTGCCAGCAGCCAAGTAACACGTGAGACTAATGAAAAACTGTTTTTT.

The chain links TRBV6-1 to TRBJ1-2; TRBD1 matches 11 bases. V shed 7 bases and J 7 bases; nucleotides not matched to a gene: 8. From germline, CDR1 is MNHNS and CDR2 SASEGT. The CDR3 contains 14 residues. CDR3 sequence (DNA): TGTGCCAGCACCGTGGACAGGGGGCCGGGTGGCTACACCTTC. As protein: CASTVDRGPGGYTF.

Details on this clone: One end of the junction is discordant with germline, which a read error may explain. The chain couples TRBV7-7 to TRBJ2-3, with 7 bases aligning to TRBD2. Germline V gene sequence: CDR1 SSHAT, CDR2 FNYEAQ (reference sequence). The CDR3 contains 14 residues. CDR3 sequence (DNA): TGTGCTAGCAGCCCCCGGGGGGGCACAGATACGCAGTATTTT. It encodes CASSPRGGTDTQYF. The full variable domain, its missing parts supplied by reference TRBV7-7 and TRBJ2-3, is GAGVSQSPRYKVTKRGQDVTLRCDPISSHATLYWYQQALGQGPEFLTYFNYEAQPDKSGLPSDRFSAERPEGSISTLTIQRTEQRDSAMYRCASSPRGGTDTQYFGPGTRLTVL.

The genes are TRBV15 and TRBJ2-7, with D tentatively TRBD2 (7 bases). Germline V gene sequence: CDR1 LNHNV, CDR2 YYDKDF (reference sequence). Trimming removed 3 bases at V and 6 bases at J, with 18 bases between. The CDR3 is 15 amino acids. The CDR3 DNA reads as TGTGCCACCAGCAGGTCGGGGGGCCTACCCCTCGAGCAGTACTTC. This encodes CATSRSGGLPLEQYF.

The V call is TRBV29-1, the J call TRBJ2-1, with 14 nucleotides matching TRBD2. This CDR3 comprises 16 residues. V dropped 6 bases and J dropped 3; count of bases not matched to a gene: 7. Germline V gene lookup returns CDR1 SQVTM and CDR2 ANQGSEA. The CDR3 DNA is TGCAGCGTCGGGGGACTAGCGGGGGCACACTACAATGAGCAGTTCTTC. Amino acids: CSVGGLAGAHYNEQFF.

This rearrangement joins TRBV27 to TRBJ1-1, with D maybe TRBD1 (6 bases). CDR3 length: 14 amino acids. Germline-derived CDR1 and CDR2 are MNHEY and SMNVEV (reference sequence). Trimming removed 6 bases at V and 0 bases at J, with 11 bases between. The CDR3 DNA reads TGTGCCAGCAGCCAGGGGTCGGTGAACACTGAAGCTTTCTTT. As protein: CASSQGSVNTEAFF.

The chain couples TRBV7-9 to TRBJ2-3, with TRBD2 matching over 7 bases. The CDR3 has 16 residues. From germline, CDR1 is SEHNR and CDR2 FQNEAQ (reference sequence). After removal of 5 bases from V and 0 bases from J, the junction contained 8 bases not matched to a gene. The CDR3 sequence: CASSATGLVSTDTQYF. The CDR3, as DNA: TGTGCCAGCAGCGCAACTGGACTAGTAAGCACAGATACGCAGTATTTT.

This clone appeared once. The chain uses TRBV7-2 and TRBJ2-2, with a weak D call TRBD2 (7 bases). The CDR3 totals 17 residues. Deletions cut 5 bases from V and 3 bases from J, with 19 bases between. CDR1 and CDR2 from the germline V gene are SGHTA and FQGNSA. CDR3 sequence: CASSAPRGAAYTGELFF. The DNA for the CDR3 is TGTGCCAGCAGCGCCCCCCGGGGGGCAGCGTACACCGGGGAGCTGTTTTTT.

As for this clone: The junction differs from germline at one of its ends, possibly a read error. The J gene is TRBJ2-7, the V gene TRBV27; D unresolved. The CDR3 runs to 13 residues. Germline-derived CDR1 and CDR2 are MNHEY and SMNVEV (reference sequence). The CDR3 spells CASSWQSSYEQYF. The CDR3 bases are TGCGCCAGCAGTTGGCAGAGCTCCTACGAGCAGTACTTC.

This clone was picked up one time. The chain uses TRBV6-5 and TRBJ2-1; either TRBD1 or TRBD2 may supply D (5 bases each). The CDR3 spans 14 residues. Germline V gives CDR1 MNHEY, CDR2 SVGAGI. With 7 bases removed from V and 6 bases from J, the gap between germline ends came to 16 bases. The CDR3 nucleotides are TGTGCCAGCAATCGGGGCTACACTGTCAATGAGCAGTTCTTC. Encoded protein: CASNRGYTVNEQFF.

CDR3 residues: CASSLETGMNTEAFF. The CDR3 bases are TGTGCCAGCAGTTTAGAGACAGGGATGAACACTGAAGCTTTCTTT. The chain has TRBV27 and TRBJ1-1; 7 nucleotides agree with TRBD1. The CDR3 sequence is 15 residues long. Germline lookup yields CDR1 MNHEY and CDR2 SMNVEV (reference sequence). The V segment lost 2 bases and the J segment 0 bases; nucleotides outside the gene matches: 3.

The chain combines TRBV29-1 with TRBJ2-1; TRBD1 matches at 7 bases. The CDR3 runs 14 residues. Germline assignment: CDR1 SQVTM and CDR2 ANQGSEA. Trimming at V came to 6 bases and at J to 5 bases, leaving 10 bases not matched to a gene. This CDR3 reads CSVTTDRADNEQFF. DNA for the CDR3: TGCAGCGTCACAACCGACAGGGCGGACAATGAGCAGTTCTTC.

The chain has TRBV11-2 and TRBJ2-1, with 12 bases lining up with TRBD2. The germline V gene encodes CDR1 SGHAT and CDR2 FQNNGV. The CDR3 has 18 residues. Losses at the gene ends were 5 bases for V and 0 bases for J; bases not matched to a gene: 8. The CDR3 DNA reads TGTGCCAGCAGCCCGGGGACTAGCGGGTGGAGCTCCTACAATGAGCAGTTCTTC. Translating it yields CASSPGTSGWSSYNEQFF.